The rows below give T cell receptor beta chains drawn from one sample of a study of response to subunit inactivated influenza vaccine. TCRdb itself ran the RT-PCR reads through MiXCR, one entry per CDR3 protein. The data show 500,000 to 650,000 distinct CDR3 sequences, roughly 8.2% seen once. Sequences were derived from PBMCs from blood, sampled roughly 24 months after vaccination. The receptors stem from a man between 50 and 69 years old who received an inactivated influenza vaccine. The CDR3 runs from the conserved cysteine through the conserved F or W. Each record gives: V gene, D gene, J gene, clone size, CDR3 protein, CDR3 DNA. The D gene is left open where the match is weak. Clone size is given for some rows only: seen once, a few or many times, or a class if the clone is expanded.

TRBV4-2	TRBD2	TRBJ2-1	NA	CASKIIAGGPYNEQFF	TGTGCCAGCAAGATTATAGCGGGGGGGCCTTACAATGAGCAGTTCTTC
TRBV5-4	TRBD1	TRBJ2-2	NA	CASSLTRPGQGTGELFF	TGTGCCAGCAGCTTGACCCGGCCGGGACAGGGCACCGGGGAGCTGTTTTTT
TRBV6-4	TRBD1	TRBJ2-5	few	CASSDNRGETQYF	TGTGCCAGCAGTGATAACAGGGGAGAGACCCAGTACTTC
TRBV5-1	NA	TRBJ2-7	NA	CASSLALGQSYEQYF	TGCGCCAGCAGCTTGGCCTTAGGACAGTCCTACGAGCAGTACTTC
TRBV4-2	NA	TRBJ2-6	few	CASSQDLARSGANVLTF	TGTGCCAGCAGCCAAGATTTGGCCAGATCTGGGGCCAACGTCCTGACTTTC
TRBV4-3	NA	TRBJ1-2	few	CASSRESDAIYGYTF	TGCGCCAGCAGCCGAGAGTCCGACGCCATCTATGGCTACACCTTC
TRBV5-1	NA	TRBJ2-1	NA	CASSENYNEQFF	TGCGCCAGCAGCGAGAACTACAATGAGCAGTTCTTC
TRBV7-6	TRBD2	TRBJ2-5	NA	CASSLGAGTSGGTYQETQYF	TGTGCCAGCAGCTTAGGCGCCGGGACTAGCGGGGGGACATACCAAGAGACCCAGTACTTC
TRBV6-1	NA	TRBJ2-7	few	CASSPDTSSYEQYF	TGTGCCAGCAGTCCGGACACCAGCTCCTACGAGCAGTACTTC
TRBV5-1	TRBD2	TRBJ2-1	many	CASSLDFRLAADEQFF	TGCGCCAGCAGCTTGGACTTTCGGCTAGCGGCGGATGAGCAGTTCTTC
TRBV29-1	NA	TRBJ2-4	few	CSVDEGLSAKNIQYF	TGCAGCGTTGATGAGGGACTCTCAGCCAAAAACATTCAGTACTTC
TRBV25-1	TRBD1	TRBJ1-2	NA	CASSEYAGRDRDSTGYTF	TGTGCCAGCAGTGAATATGCGGGGAGGGACAGGGACTCGACGGGCTACACCTTC
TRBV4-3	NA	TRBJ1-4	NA	CASSQDSGRYEELFF	TGCGCCAGCAGCCAAGATTCCGGACGGTACGAAGAACTGTTTTTT
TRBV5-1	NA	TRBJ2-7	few	CASSLAAVTYEQYF	TGCGCCAGCAGCTTGGCGGCGGTTACCTACGAGCAGTACTTC
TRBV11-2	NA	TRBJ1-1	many	CASSRQGTNTEAFF	TGTGCCAGCAGCCGCCAGGGAACGAACACTGAAGCTTTCTTT
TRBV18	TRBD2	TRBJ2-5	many	CASSPLGGETQYF	TGTGCCAGCTCACCGTTGGGAGGGGAGACCCAGTACTTC
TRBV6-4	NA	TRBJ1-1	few	CAGSKGGLNTEAFF	TGTGCCGGATCCAAGGGGGGACTGAACACTGAAGCTTTCTTT
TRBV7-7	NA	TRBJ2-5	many	CASSMDRQETQYF	TGTGCTAGCAGCATGGACAGACAAGAGACCCAGTACTTC
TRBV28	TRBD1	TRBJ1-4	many	CASSFRQGRNEKLFF	TGTGCCAGCAGTTTCAGACAGGGGAGGAATGAAAAACTGTTTTTT
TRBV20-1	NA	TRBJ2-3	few	CSASPRSSTDTQYF	TGCAGTGCTAGCCCCAGGTCTAGCACAGATACGCAGTATTTT
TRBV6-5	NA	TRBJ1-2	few	CASSYSSIQGWSGYTF	TGTGCCAGCAGTTACTCGAGTATTCAGGGGTGGAGTGGCTACACCTTC
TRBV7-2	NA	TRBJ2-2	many	CASSLTGGTGELFF	TGTGCCAGCAGCTTAACCGGGGGCACCGGGGAGCTGTTTTTT
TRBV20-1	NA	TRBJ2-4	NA	CSARGSDGRNKNIQYF	TGCAGTGCTAGAGGGTCCGATGGCAGAAATAAAAACATTCAGTACTTC
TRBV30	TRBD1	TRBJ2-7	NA	CAWSPLDRYEQYF	TGTGCCTGGAGTCCCCTGGACAGGTACGAGCAGTACTTC
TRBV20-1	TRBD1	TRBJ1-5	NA	CSAYGTGGNQPQHF	TGCAGTGCTTACGGGACAGGGGGGAATCAGCCCCAGCATTTT
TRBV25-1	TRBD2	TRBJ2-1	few	CASVASGSRNEQFF	TGTGCCAGCGTTGCTAGCGGGAGTCGGAATGAGCAGTTCTTC
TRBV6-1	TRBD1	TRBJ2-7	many	CASSPDRAPYEQYF	TGTGCCAGCAGTCCAGACAGGGCCCCCTACGAGCAGTACTTC
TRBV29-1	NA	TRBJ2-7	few	CSFTETYEQYF	TGCAGCTTTACGGAAACCTACGAGCAGTACTTC
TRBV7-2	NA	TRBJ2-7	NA	CASSTTGGLYEQYF	TGTGCCAGCAGCACAACCGGGGGGCTCTACGAGCAGTACTTC
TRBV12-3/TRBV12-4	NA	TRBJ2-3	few	CASSSSHGFNTQYF	TGTGCCAGCAGTTCCTCTCACGGGTTCAATACGCAGTATTTT
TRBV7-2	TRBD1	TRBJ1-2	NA	CASSREQGTSYTF	TGTGCCAGCAGCCGTGAACAGGGGACAAGCTACACCTTC
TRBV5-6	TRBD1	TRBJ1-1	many	CASQRQGGEAEAFF	TGTGCCAGCCAACGACAGGGAGGAGAAGCTGAAGCTTTCTTT
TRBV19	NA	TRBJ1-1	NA	CASSIHTMNTEAFF	TGTGCCAGTAGTATACACACCATGAACACTGAAGCTTTCTTT
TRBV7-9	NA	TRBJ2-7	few	CASSFPGTLEQYF	TGTGCCAGCAGCTTCCCCGGGACCCTCGAGCAGTACTTC
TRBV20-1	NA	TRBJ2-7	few	CSARDQAYEQYF	TGCAGTGCTAGAGATCAGGCCTACGAGCAGTACTTC
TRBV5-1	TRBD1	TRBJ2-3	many	CASSPPGQGGTQYF	TGCGCCAGCAGCCCCCCGGGACAGGGCGGTACGCAGTATTTT
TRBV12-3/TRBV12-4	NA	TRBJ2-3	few	CASSLDGQGTDTQYF	TGTGCCAGCAGTTTAGATGGTCAGGGCACAGATACGCAGTATTTT
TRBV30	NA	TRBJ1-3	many	CAWSGGAGNTIYF	TGTGCCTGGAGTGGAGGGGCTGGAAACACCATATATTTT
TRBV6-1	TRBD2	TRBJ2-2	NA	CASRLAGGLLAGELFF	TGTGCCAGCCGCCTAGCGGGAGGATTATTAGCGGGGGAGCTGTTTTTT
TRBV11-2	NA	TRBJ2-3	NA	CASSLETNTQYF	TGTGCCAGCAGCTTAGAAACGAATACGCAGTATTTT
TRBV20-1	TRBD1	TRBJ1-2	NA	CSADRVYGYTF	TGCAGTGCTGACAGGGTTTATGGCTACACCTTC
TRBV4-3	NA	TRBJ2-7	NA	CASSQAFRVSYEQYF	TGCGCCAGCAGCCAAGCGTTCAGGGTTTCCTACGAGCAGTACTTC
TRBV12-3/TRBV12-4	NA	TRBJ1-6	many	CASSFGQLNSPLHF	TGTGCCAGCAGTTTTGGACAGCTAAATTCACCCCTCCACTTT
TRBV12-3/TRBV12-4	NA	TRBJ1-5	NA	CASSFRERDQPQHF	TGTGCCAGCAGTTTCAGGGAAAGGGATCAGCCCCAGCATTTT
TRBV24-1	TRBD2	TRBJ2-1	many	CATSSGGGPYNEQFF	TGTGCCACCAGTAGTGGCGGGGGACCCTACAATGAGCAGTTCTTC
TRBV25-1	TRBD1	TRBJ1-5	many	CASSTQGGEPQHF	TGTGCCAGCAGTACACAGGGGGGTGAGCCCCAGCATTTT
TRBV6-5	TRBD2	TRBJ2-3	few	CASSYSSGRGTDTQYF	TGTGCCAGCAGTTACTCAAGCGGGAGAGGCACAGATACGCAGTATTTT
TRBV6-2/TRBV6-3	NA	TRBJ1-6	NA	CASSYNRDKNSPLHF	TGTGCCAGCAGTTACAACCGGGACAAAAATTCACCCCTCCACTTT
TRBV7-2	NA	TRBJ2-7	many	CASSSQGYEQYF	TGTGCCAGCAGCTCACAGGGATACGAGCAGTACTTC